The source of this T cell receptor beta chain is a study of T cells after yellow fever vaccination. TCRdb itself ran the 5' RACE reads through MiXCR, one entry per CDR3 protein. The sample includes more than 300,000 distinct CDR3 sequences, about 4.5% of them seen just once. This clonotype occurred many times. Its target is not known. Study results and limitations: A small proportion of clonotypes was detected in both the CD4 and CD8 compartments. Post-booster repertoires contained most primary-vaccination clones again (around 96% CD4, around 88% CD8).

Germline V lookup: CDR1 GTSNPN, CDR2 SVGIG (reference sequence). The V end lost 2 bases, the J end lost 9 bases, and 14 bases lay between the germline ends. There are 13 residues in the CDR3. This TCR derives from a man between 18 and 29 years old who received the YFV17D yellow fever vaccine. The chain joins TRBV30 to TRBJ2-4, with a weak D call TRBD2 (5 bases). Sequenced material: PBMCs, taken 15 days after the yellow fever booster vaccination. DNA of the CDR3: TGTGCCTGGAGTCTGCGGGTGGGAAGCATTCAGTACTTC. Translated: CAWSLRVGSIQYF.